This TCR beta chain was recovered during a study of blood T cell repertoires in COVID-19. Overall study: Acute-phase and convalescent COVID-19 samples originated in the United States, Italy and Spain. T cells, B-cell-depleted T cells, or PBMCs provided the cDNA or gDNA that served as material.

This clone was detected only once. This CDR3 spans 13 amino acids. V lost 1 base and J lost 6, with 7 bases in between. Germline V gives CDR1 SGHVS, CDR2 FQNEAQ. In the source study's methods: Amplification with reference gene primers provided the estimates of nucleated cell counts. Here immunoSEQ multiplex PCR was the method, and the copy in TCRdb shows in-frame clones only, minus some. The V and J calls and clone size are taken from that table; D and trimming were inferred from the DNA. The sample consists of under 110,000 clones, over 80% of them appearing once. The J gene is TRBJ2-1, the V gene TRBV7-8; D gene ambiguous. This clonotype was sampled from a man over 45 with active COVID-19. Sequenced input: peripheral blood. As DNA, the CDR3 is TGTGCCAGCAGCTTAGGTAGACTCAATGAGCAGTTCTTC. Its protein is CASSLGRLNEQFF.